These 29 T cell receptor beta chains originate from one sample sequenced in a study of blood T cell repertoires in COVID-19. Here immunoSEQ multiplex PCR was the method, and the copy in TCRdb shows in-frame clones only, minus some. The sample comprises some 140,000 clones, around 79% of which are singletons, and 3% to 4.5% rests with the top ten. The sequencing sample was made of peripheral blood. The receptors here all came from a man aged 55 to 70 with acute or convalescent COVID-19.

This clone was detected once. This chain connects TRBV28 to TRBJ1-2, with D unresolved. With 10 bases removed from V and 6 bases from J, the gap between germline ends came to 12 bases. The germline gives CDR1 MDHEN, CDR2 SYDVKM. The CDR3 length is 11 residues. CDR3 nucleotides: TGTGCCACCGGAGCGGTCGATGGCTACACCTTC. Its protein is CATGAVDGYTF.

This rearrangement joins TRBV5-1 to TRBJ2-2; D perhaps matches TRBD2 (5 bases). Germline values: CDR1 SGHRS, CDR2 YFSETQ. The V and J ends lost 2 bases and 4 bases respectively, with 9 bases between them. The CDR3 has 14 residues. The CDR3 sequence: CASSLSSSTGELFF. CDR3 DNA sequence: TGCGCCAGCAGCTTATCTAGCAGCACCGGGGAGCTGTTTTTT.

DNA for the CDR3: TGCGCCAGCAGTGAAGAGATAGCGGGAGGGGGCACAGATACGCAGTATTTT. It specifies CASSEEIAGGGTDTQYF. This sequence joins TRBV10-1 and TRBJ2-3; 11 bases match TRBD2. The V gene's germline CDR1 is WNHNN and CDR2 SYGVQD (reference sequence). The junction had 6 bases not matched to a gene; V was cut back by 3 bases and J by 1 base. This CDR3 comprises 17 residues.

The chain couples TRBV30 to TRBJ2-7; TRBD1 might be the D (6 bases). Trimming took 2 bases from V and 5 from J, leaving 13 bases between them. The CDR3 totals 13 residues. Germline lookup yields CDR1 GTSNPN and CDR2 SVGIG (reference sequence). The CDR3 region has the DNA TGTGCCTGGAGTACCCGACAGGAGGACGAGCAGTACTTC. Encoded protein: CAWSTRQEDEQYF. The complete variable domain, with remaining parts taken from reference TRBV30 and TRBJ2-7, reads SQTIHQWPATLVQPVGSPLSLECTVEGTSNPNLYWYRQAAGRGLQLLFYSVGIGQISSEVPQNLSASRPQDRQFILSSKKLLLSDSGFYLCAWSTRQEDEQYFGPGTRLTVT.

V and J are TRBV7-2 and TRBJ2-2, with TRBD2 matching over 9 bases. The CDR3 runs 17 residues. From germline, CDR1 is SGHTA and CDR2 FQGNSA. After removal of 5 bases from V and 7 bases from J, the junction contained 14 bases not matched to a gene. CDR3 in amino acids: CASSPAEASGNGGELFF. DNA for the CDR3: TGTGCCAGCAGCCCGGCGGAGGCTAGCGGGAATGGCGGGGAGCTGTTTTTT.

This clone occurred a few times. The chain employs TRBV20-1 and TRBJ2-3; unclear D gene. CDR3 length equals 12 residues. Germline V lookup: CDR1 DFQATT, CDR2 SNEGSKA (reference sequence). Trimming cost V 3 bases and J 1 base, with 5 bases left between them. For the CDR3, the DNA is TGCAGTGCTAGTCAGGGCACAGATACGCAGTATTTT. Residues: CSASQGTDTQYF.

The CDR3 DNA reads TGTGCCAGCAGGTTAGGGACAGGGGGCGTCTATGGCTACACCTTC. Protein sequence: CASRLGTGGVYGYTF. This chain connects TRBV6-5 to TRBJ1-2, with TRBD1 identical over 12 bases. Germline V lookup: CDR1 MNHEY, CDR2 SVGAGI. The CDR3 covers 15 residues. V lost 6 bases and J lost 4; bases outside the gene matches: 6.

In its sample, this clone was seen once. V gene TRBV19 combines with J gene TRBJ1-5; D call uncertain. V gave up 0 bases and J gave up 4 bases, with 13 bases separating them. The germline CDR1 and CDR2 sequences are LNHDA and SQIVND (reference sequence). The CDR3 extends over 16 amino acids. The CDR3 nucleotides are TGTGCCAGTAGTATAGATCCCAGAGTACTAAATCAGCCCCAGCATTTT. This sequence encodes CASSIDPRVLNQPQHF.

In its sample, this clone was seen a few times. This sequence joins TRBV30 and TRBJ2-7, with D perhaps matching TRBD1 (5 bases). V lost 3 bases, J lost 7 bases, and 10 bases lay in between. CDR1 and CDR2 from the germline V gene are GTSNPN and SVGIG (reference sequence). The CDR3 consists of 11 residues. The CDR3 coding sequence is TGTGCCTGGAGCGTAGGGGAAGAGCAGTACTTC. This encodes CAWSVGEEQYF. The whole variable domain, filled in from reference TRBV30 and TRBJ2-7, reads SQTIHQWPATLVQPVGSPLSLECTVEGTSNPNLYWYRQAAGRGLQLLFYSVGIGQISSEVPQNLSASRPQDRQFILSSKKLLLSDSGFYLCAWSVGEEQYFGPGTRLTVT.

This clone was seen many times. CDR3 protein: CASSEQGAGGPYEQYF. As DNA, the CDR3 is TGCGCCAGCAGTGAACAGGGGGCGGGAGGCCCCTACGAGCAGTACTTC. This chain links TRBV10-2 with TRBJ2-7, with D perhaps matching TRBD1 (9 bases). Trimming took 3 bases from V and 2 from J, leaving 17 bases between them. Germline V gene lookup returns CDR1 WSHSY and CDR2 SAAADI. The CDR3 sequence is 16 residues long.

The genes are TRBV7-2 and TRBJ1-5; D is undetermined. The CDR3 spans 11 residues. Trimming removed 5 bases from V and 10 bases from J, with 9 bases in between. CDR1 is SGHTA, CDR2 FQGNSA, per germline. CDR3 sequence reads: CASSHLGPQHF. CDR3 sequence (DNA): TGTGCCAGCAGCCATCTAGGACCCCAGCATTTT.

V gene TRBV18 combines with J gene TRBJ2-2, with TRBD1 matching over 9 bases. CDR3 length equals 16 residues. V shed 3 bases, J shed 0 bases, and the junction held 2 bases outside the gene matches. Germline V gene lookup returns CDR1 KGHSH and CDR2 LQKENI. The CDR3 coding sequence is TGTGCCAGCTCACCGAGGACAGGGGCGAACACCGGGGAGCTGTTTTTT. This gives the protein CASSPRTGANTGELFF.

The chain couples TRBV5-6 to TRBJ1-1, with D possibly TRBD1 on 6 matching bases. Germline loops: CDR1 SGHDT, CDR2 YYEEEE. CDR3 size: 17 residues. V was shortened by 4 bases and J by 0 bases, with 19 bases between the two germline ends. The CDR3 DNA reads TGTGCCAGCAGCGGTCTACAGGGCCCAGGCATGAACACTGAAGCTTTCTTT. It encodes CASSGLQGPGMNTEAFF.

J is TRBJ2-1 and V is TRBV5-1; D gene uncertain. This CDR3 comprises 12 residues. The V gene's germline CDR1 is SGHRS and CDR2 YFSETQ. V lost 0 bases and J 7 bases, leaving 5 bases between the germline ends. This chain's CDR3 is CASSLVINEQFF. The DNA for the CDR3 is TGCGCCAGCAGCTTGGTTATTAATGAGCAGTTCTTC.

The chain has TRBV6-5 and TRBJ2-7; D is uncertain. V dropped 0 bases and J dropped 4 bases, with 10 bases sitting between them. The germline V gene encodes CDR1 MNHEY and CDR2 SVGAGI. This CDR3 is built from 14 residues. CDR3 sequence reads: CASSYSGDEYEQYF. The CDR3 coding sequence is TGTGCCAGCAGTTACTCTGGAGACGAATACGAGCAGTACTTC.

CDR3 region: CASSLGAVAGELFF. In nucleotides, the CDR3 is TGTGCCAGCAGCCTCGGTGCCGTCGCCGGGGAGCTGTTTTTT. The chain has TRBV11-2 and TRBJ2-2; D gene uncertain. Germline V gives CDR1 SGHAT, CDR2 FQNNGV. V shed 5 bases and J shed 6 bases, with 13 bases lying between them. There are 14 residues in the CDR3.

This chain connects TRBV2 to TRBJ1-2; 7 nucleotides align to TRBD1. The CDR3 runs to 15 residues. Trimming cost V 4 bases and J 8 bases; bases outside gene matches: 13. The germline gives CDR1 SNHLY, CDR2 FYNNEI. CDR3 DNA: TGTGCCAGCAGTGCACCGACAGGGCTCCCTGTCGGCTACACCTTC. It codes for CASSAPTGLPVGYTF.

The genes are TRBV21-1 and TRBJ2-1; the D call of TRBD2 is as the table states it, not checked on the DNA. TRBV21-1 is reported as a pseudogene. This CDR3 spans 21 amino acids. CDR3 DNA: TGTGCCAGCAGCAAGCGGCCGGGGCTAGCGGGAGGGCTTTTGCCCTACAATGAGCAGTTCTTC. This gives the protein CASSKRPGLAGGLLPYNEQFF.

This clone was counted a single time. The rearrangement uses TRBV28 and TRBJ1-1; D unclear. Germline CDR1 reads MDHEN; CDR2 reads SYDVKM. This CDR3 contains 15 residues. With 7 bases removed from V and 0 bases from J, the gap between germline ends came to 15 bases. This CDR3 is CASIPLPAVNTEAFF. DNA of the CDR3: TGTGCCAGCATTCCCCTACCAGCGGTGAACACTGAAGCTTTCTTT.

This sequence joins TRBV2 and TRBJ2-3; TRBD2 aligns across 12 bases. From germline, CDR1 is SNHLY and CDR2 FYNNEI. V trimming: 6 bases; J trimming: 2 bases; junction bases outside the gene matches: 6. This CDR3 region has 16 residues. CDR3 sequence reads: CASRLGLAGNTDTQYF. The CDR3 DNA reads TGTGCCAGCAGATTGGGACTAGCGGGTAACACAGATACGCAGTATTTT. The variable domain in full, with the rest retrieved from reference TRBV2 and TRBJ2-3, is EPEVTQTPSHQVTQMGQEVILRCVPISNHLYFYWYRQILGQKVEFLVSFYNNEISEKSEIFDDQFSVERPDGSNFTLKIRSTKLEDSAMYFCASRLGLAGNTDTQYFGPGTRLTVL.

This clone was detected only once. This chain joins TRBV5-1 and TRBJ1-1; D possibly corresponds to TRBD1 (5 bases). In germline, CDR1 is SGHRS, CDR2 YFSETQ. The CDR3 is 13 amino acids. The germline V and J ends were trimmed by 7 bases and 3 bases, with 13 bases remaining between them. CDR3 coding DNA: TGCGCCAGCTCCAGGGATTTTGACACTGAAGCTTTCTTT. Residues: CASSRDFDTEAFF.

The chain combines TRBV4-3 with TRBJ1-2; tentatively, D is TRBD1 (5 bases). The CDR3 loop spans 18 amino acids. Germline lookup yields CDR1 LGHNA and CDR2 YSLEER. The ends were cut back, 0 bases at V and 0 bases at J, with 17 bases in the middle. As DNA, the CDR3 is TGCGCCAGCAGCCAAGATTGGGCTGGGGGGAGAGCTAACTATGGCTACACCTTC. It yields the protein CASSQDWAGGRANYGYTF.

The chain carries TRBV11-2 and TRBJ2-7; maybe TRBD1 (5 bases). Germline V CDR1 and CDR2: SGHAT, FQNNGV. V lost 0 bases and J lost 0, with 9 bases in between. The CDR3 covers 15 residues. This CDR3 is CASSLDRVSSYEQYF. The DNA of the CDR3 is TGTGCCAGCAGCTTAGACAGGGTCAGCTCCTACGAGCAGTACTTC.

The genes are TRBV5-1 and TRBJ2-3, with a possible D match to TRBD2 (6 bases). CDR1 is SGHRS, CDR2 YFSETQ, per germline. Deletions cut 4 bases from V and 6 bases from J, with 15 bases between. The CDR3 has 14 amino acids. The CDR3 loop is CASSARPGSDTQYF. CDR3 sequence (DNA): TGCGCCAGCAGCGCTCGGCCCGGGAGTGATACGCAGTATTTT.

The chain employs TRBV28 and TRBJ2-6; D gene ambiguous. Trimming stripped 10 bases from V and 2 bases from J, with 9 bases between. This CDR3 spans 13 amino acids. CDR1 MDHEN and CDR2 SYDVKM come from the germline V gene. The CDR3 loop is CATREAGANVLTF. The CDR3 DNA reads TGTGCCACCCGCGAGGCTGGGGCCAACGTCCTGACTTTC.

The chain is built from TRBV11-2 and TRBJ2-7; 7 nucleotides agree with TRBD1. The V gene end was trimmed by 5 bases and the J gene end by 2 bases; junction bases not matched to a gene: 6. The CDR3 contains 14 residues. Germline V CDR1 and CDR2: SGHAT, FQNNGV. CDR3 bases: TGTGCCAGCAGCCAGAGACAGGGTCCCTACGAGCAGTACTTC. Its translation is CASSQRQGPYEQYF.

The DNA of the CDR3 is TGTGCCAGCAGTTTTTGGATCCGAGGTGAAGCTTTCTTT. Its translation: CASSFWIRGEAFF. This chain connects TRBV27 to TRBJ1-1; the D is unclear. The V gene lost 3 bases and the J gene lost 7 bases, with 12 bases spanning the gap. The CDR3 covers 13 residues. Germline V gene data show CDR1 as MNHEY and CDR2 as SMNVEV (reference sequence).

V and J are TRBV12-3 or TRBV12-4 and TRBJ1-2; 7 nucleotides agree with TRBD1. J lost 9 bases, V lost 6 bases, and 7 bases had no gene match. This CDR3 spans 12 amino acids. CDR3 sequence: CASSGQALSYTF. The CDR3 DNA reads as TGTGCCAGCAGCGGACAGGCCTTAAGCTACACCTTC.

V usage is TRBV5-1 and J usage is TRBJ1-2, with D unresolved. CDR3 length equals 15 residues. Germline assignment: CDR1 SGHRS and CDR2 YFSETQ. V lost 4 bases and J 5 bases, leaving 18 bases between the germline ends. This CDR3 reads CASSETLEAEYGYTF. In nucleotides, the CDR3 is TGCGCCAGCAGCGAGACCCTGGAGGCAGAATATGGCTACACCTTC.